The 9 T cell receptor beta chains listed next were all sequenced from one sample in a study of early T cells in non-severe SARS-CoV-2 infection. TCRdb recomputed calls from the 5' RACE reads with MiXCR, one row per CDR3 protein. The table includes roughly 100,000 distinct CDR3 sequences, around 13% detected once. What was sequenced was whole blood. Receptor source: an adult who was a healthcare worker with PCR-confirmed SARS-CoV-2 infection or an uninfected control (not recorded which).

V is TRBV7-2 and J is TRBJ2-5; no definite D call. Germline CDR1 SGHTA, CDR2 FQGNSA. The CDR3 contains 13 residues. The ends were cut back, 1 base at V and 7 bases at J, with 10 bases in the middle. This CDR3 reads CASSLDPLGTQYF. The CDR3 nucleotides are TGTGCCAGCAGCTTAGATCCGTTAGGGACCCAGTACTTC. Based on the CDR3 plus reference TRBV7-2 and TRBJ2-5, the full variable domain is GAGVSQSPSNKVTEKGKDVELRCDPISGHTALYWYRQSLGQGLEFLIYFQGNSAPDKSGLPSDRFSAERTGGSVSTLTIQRTQQEDSAVYLCASSLDPLGTQYFGPGTRLLVL.

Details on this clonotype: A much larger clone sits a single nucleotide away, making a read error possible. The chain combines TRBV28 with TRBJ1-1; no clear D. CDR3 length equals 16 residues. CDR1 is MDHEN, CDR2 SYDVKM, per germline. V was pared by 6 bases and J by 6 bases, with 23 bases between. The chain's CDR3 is CASRSKHGWGSAEAFF. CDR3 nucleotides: TGTGCCAGCAGATCTAAACATGGCTGGGGTAGCGCTGAAGCTTTCTTT. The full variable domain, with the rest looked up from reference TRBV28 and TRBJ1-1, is DVKVTQSSRYLVKRTGEKVFLECVQDMDHENMFWYRQDPGLGLRLIYFSYDVKMKEKGDIPEGYSVSREKKERFSLILESASTNQTSMYLCASRSKHGWGSAEAFFGQGTRLTVV.

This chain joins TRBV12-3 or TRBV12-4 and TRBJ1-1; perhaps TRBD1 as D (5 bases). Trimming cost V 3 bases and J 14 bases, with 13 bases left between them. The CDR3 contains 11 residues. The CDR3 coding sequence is TGTGCCAGCAGTTTGGGGGTATCGGCCTTCTTT. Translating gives CASSLGVSAFF.

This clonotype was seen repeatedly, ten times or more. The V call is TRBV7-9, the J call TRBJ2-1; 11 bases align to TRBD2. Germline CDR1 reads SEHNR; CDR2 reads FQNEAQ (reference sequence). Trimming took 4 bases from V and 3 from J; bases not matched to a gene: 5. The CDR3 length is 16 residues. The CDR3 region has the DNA TGTGCCAGCAGCTCACCGGGACTAGCGGTCTACAATGAGCAGTTCTTC. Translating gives CASSSPGLAVYNEQFF.

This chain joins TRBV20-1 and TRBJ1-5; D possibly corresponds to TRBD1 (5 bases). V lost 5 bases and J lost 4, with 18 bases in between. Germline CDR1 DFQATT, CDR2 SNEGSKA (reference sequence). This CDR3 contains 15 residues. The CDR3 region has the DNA TGCAGTGCTCAGTACGGGACGCTCCAAAATCAGCCCCAGCATTTT. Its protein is CSAQYGTLQNQPQHF.

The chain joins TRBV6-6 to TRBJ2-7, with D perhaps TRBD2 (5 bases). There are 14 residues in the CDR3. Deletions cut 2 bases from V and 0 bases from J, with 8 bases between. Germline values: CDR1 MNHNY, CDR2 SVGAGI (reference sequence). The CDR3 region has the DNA TGTGCCAGCAGTTACGCGGGCGTCTCCTACGAGCAGTACTTC. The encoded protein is CASSYAGVSYEQYF.

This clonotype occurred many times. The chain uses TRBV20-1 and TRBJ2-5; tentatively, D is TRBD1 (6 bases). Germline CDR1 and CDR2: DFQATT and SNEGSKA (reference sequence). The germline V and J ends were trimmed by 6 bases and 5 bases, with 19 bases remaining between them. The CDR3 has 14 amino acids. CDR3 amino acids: CSAAGTPRGETQYF. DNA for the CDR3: TGCAGTGCAGCCGGGACACCCCGCGGGGAGACCCAGTACTTC.

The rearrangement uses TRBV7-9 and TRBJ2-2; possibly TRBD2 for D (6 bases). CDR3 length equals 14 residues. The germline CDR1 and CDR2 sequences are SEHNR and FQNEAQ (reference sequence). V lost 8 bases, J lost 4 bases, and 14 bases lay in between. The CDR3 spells CASGGTLFTGELFF. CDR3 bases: TGTGCCAGCGGGGGGACTCTTTTCACCGGGGAGCTGTTTTTT.

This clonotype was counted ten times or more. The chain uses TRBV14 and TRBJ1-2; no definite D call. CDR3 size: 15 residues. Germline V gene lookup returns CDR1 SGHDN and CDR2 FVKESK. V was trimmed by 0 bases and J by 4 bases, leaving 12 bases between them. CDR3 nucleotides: TGTGCCAGCAGCCAAGAGTCACTCACGTTCTATGGCTACACCTTC. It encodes CASSQESLTFYGYTF.